The clone carrying this T cell receptor beta chain occurred once. These data belong to a study of control samples from healthy donors and cancer patients. The CDR3 length is 15 residues. Germline lookup yields CDR1 MDHEN and CDR2 SYDVKM. V lost 7 bases and J lost 4, with 19 bases in between. The assay was immunoSEQ multiplex PCR, and TCRdb's table has in-frame clones only and misses some. The data show about 51,000 clones, 85% to 90% seen once. Sequenced: PBMCs. The clonotype comes from a man between 50 and 59 years old with head and neck cancer. This rearrangement joins TRBV28 to TRBJ2-5, with D possibly being TRBD1 or TRBD2 (5 bases each). The CDR3 nucleotides are TGTGCCAGCACTAACTCCGAGGGGTCAAGAGAGACCCAGTACTTC. Protein: CASTNSEGSRETQYF.